The following is a TCR beta chain sequence with its context. The CDR3 spans 15 residues. The germline gives CDR1 LGHNA, CDR2 YNFKEQ. J was trimmed by 5 bases and V by 6 bases; bases with no gene match: 6. This sample was taken from a study of blood T cell repertoires in COVID-19. For the study at large: Whether acute or convalescent, the COVID-19 samples came from the United States, Italy and Spain.

As processed by the authors: Reference gene primers were amplified, and this amplification served to estimate nucleated cell counts. This table comes from immunoSEQ multiplex PCR, and its TCRdb copy is limited to in-frame clones, with some not included. The V and J calls and clone size are taken from that table; D and trimming were inferred from the DNA. The table shows 160,000 or so clones, with more than 65% occurring only once. The V gene is TRBV4-2, the J gene TRBJ2-2; 10 bases match TRBD1. This TCR came from a woman aged 80 or older with acute or convalescent COVID-19. The sample was peripheral blood. The CDR3 sequence: CASRKPGQGTGELFF. CDR3 sequence (DNA): TGTGCCAGCAGGAAACCGGGACAGGGGACCGGGGAGCTGTTTTTT.